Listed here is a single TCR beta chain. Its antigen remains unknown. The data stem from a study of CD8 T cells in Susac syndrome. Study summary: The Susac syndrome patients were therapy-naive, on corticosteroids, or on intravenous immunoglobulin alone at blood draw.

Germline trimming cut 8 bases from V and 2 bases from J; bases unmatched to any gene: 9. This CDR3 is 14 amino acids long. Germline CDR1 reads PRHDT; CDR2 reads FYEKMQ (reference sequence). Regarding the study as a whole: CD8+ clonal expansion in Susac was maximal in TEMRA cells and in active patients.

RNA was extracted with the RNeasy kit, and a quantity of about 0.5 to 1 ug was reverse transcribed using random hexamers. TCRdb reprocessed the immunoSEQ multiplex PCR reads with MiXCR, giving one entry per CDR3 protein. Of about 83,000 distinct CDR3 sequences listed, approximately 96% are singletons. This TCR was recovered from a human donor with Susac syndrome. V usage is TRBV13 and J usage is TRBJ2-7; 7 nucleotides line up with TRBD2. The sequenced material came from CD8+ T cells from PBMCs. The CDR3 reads CASRTSSGAYEQYF. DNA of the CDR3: TGTGCCAGCCGGACTTCTAGCGGCGCCTACGAGCAGTACTTC.